This paragraph covers one TCR beta chain sequence. Its antigen is undetermined. This entry belongs to a study of monozygotic twins with inflammatory bowel disease. General study findings and limits: Support for any single strong IBD-associated signal or clonotype was not found. Inverse Simpson values showed less TCRbeta diversity in IBD patients than in their healthy co-twins.

Every TCR library drew on 3500 ng of total RNA. Using the 5' RACE reads, TCRdb records one entry per CDR3 protein without DNA. This sample's table reports 400,000 or so distinct CDR3 sequences. This CDR3 spans 14 amino acids. Germline V gene data show CDR1 as DFQATT and CDR2 as SNEGSKA (reference sequence). This TCR came from a human donor with ulcerative colitis or Crohn's disease, or a healthy co-twin of an affected twin (not recorded which). Specimen: blood. The chain links TRBV20-1 to TRBJ1-2; TCRdb proposes TRBD1, but this gene call is untestable without DNA. The CDR3 is CSARESGRRNGYTF.